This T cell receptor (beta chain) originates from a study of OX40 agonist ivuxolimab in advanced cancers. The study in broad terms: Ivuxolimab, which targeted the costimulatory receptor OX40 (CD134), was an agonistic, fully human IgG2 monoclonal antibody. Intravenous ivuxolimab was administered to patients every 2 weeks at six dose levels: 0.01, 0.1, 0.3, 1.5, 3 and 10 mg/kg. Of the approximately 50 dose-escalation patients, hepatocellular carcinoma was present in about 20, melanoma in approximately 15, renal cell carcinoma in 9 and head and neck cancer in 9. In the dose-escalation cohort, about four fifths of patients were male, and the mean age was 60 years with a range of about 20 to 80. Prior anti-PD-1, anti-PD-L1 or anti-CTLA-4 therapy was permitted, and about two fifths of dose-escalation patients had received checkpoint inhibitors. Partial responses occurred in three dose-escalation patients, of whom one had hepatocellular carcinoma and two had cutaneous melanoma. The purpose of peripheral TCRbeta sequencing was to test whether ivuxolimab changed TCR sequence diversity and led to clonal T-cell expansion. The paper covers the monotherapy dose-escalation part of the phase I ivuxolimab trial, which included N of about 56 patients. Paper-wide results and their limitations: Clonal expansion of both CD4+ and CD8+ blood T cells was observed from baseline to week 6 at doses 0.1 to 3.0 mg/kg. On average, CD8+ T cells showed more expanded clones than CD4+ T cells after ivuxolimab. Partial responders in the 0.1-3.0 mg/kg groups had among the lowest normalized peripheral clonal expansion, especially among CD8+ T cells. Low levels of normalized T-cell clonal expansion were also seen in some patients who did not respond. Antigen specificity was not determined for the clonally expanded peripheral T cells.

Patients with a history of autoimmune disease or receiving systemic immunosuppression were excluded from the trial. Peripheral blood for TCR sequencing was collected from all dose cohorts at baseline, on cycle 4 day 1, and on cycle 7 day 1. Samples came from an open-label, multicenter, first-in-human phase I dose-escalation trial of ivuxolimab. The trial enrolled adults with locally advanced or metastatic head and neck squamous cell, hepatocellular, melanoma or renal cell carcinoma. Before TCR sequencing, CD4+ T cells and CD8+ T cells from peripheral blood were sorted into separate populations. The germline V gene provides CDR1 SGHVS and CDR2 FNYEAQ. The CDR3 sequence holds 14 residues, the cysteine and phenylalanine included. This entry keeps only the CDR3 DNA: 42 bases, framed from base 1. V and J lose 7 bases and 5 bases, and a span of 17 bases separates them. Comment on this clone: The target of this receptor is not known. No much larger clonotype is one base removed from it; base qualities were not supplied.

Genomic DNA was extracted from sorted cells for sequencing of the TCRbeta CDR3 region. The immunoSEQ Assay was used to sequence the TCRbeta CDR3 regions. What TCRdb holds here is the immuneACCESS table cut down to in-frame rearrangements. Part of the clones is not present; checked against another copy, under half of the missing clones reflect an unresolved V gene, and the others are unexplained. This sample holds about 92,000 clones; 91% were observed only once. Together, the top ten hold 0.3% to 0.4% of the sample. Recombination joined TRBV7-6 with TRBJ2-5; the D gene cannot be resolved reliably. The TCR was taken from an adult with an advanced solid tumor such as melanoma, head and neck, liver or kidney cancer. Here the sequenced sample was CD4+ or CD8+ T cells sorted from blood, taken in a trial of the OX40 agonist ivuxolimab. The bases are TGTGCCAGCACCAAACTCGTCCTGGCGGAGACCCAGTACTTC. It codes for CASTKLVLAETQYF.